Included here is one T cell receptor (beta chain) sequence, with context. No antigen is known for it. The sample originates from a study of siplizumab effects on memory and regulatory T cells. Study observations and caveats: A minor fraction of alloreactive clones, and no more, mapped to unstimulated subsets. No assignable naive or memory phenotype existed for roughly 80-96% of proliferating CD4+ or CD8+ clones. Unstimulated naive T cells seemed to show more diversity than memory cells did, and they also seemed to be among the major contributors to the alloresponse. For siplizumab cultures, the suppressive function of their proliferating Tregs was not confirmed.

TCRdb's copy holds only in-frame clones and misses some; the assay was immunoSEQ multiplex PCR. The sample includes 65,000 to 90,000 clones, just over 90% of them seen just once. This sequence originates from a human donor in good health. The sequenced material came from CD8+ T cells sorted from blood.

CDR3 nucleotide sequence: TGCAGCGTTGAGATGGACAGCTCCTACAATGAGCAGTTCTTC. This gives the protein CSVEMDSSYNEQFF. V usage is TRBV29-1 and J usage is TRBJ2-1, with TRBD1 as a possible D gene (6 bases). V was cut by 3 bases and J by 0 bases, with 9 bases left in between. The CDR3 length is 14 residues. The germline gives CDR1 SQVTM, CDR2 ANQGSEA.